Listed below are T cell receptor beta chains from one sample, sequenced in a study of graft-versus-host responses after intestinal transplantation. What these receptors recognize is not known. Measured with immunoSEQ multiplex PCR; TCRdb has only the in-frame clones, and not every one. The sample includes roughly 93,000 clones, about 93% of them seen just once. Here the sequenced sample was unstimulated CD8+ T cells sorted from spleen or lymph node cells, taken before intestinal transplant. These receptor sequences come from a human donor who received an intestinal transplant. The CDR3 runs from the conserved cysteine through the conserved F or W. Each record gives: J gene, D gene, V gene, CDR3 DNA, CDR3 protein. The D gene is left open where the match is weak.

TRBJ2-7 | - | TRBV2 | TGTGCCAGCAGTGTCCTCTACGAGCAGTACTTC | CASSVLYEQYF
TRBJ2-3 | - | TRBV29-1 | TGCAGCGTATCTAGCCCGGGAGGCACAGATACGCAGTATTTT | CSVSSPGGTDTQYF
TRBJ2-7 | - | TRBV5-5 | TGTGCCAGCAGCTTGGATCTGTCAGGGCAGGGCGAGCAGTACTTC | CASSLDLSGQGEQYF
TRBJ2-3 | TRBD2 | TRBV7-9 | TGTGCCAGCAGCTCACTAGGGACTAGCGGACCAGATACGCAGTATTTT | CASSSLGTSGPDTQYF
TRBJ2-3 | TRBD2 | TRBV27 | TGTGCCAGCAGTAAGACCGAGTCTCCTGGCGGGAGAGGCGCAGATACGCAGTATTTT | CASSKTESPGGRGADTQYF
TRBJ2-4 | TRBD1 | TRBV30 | TGTGCCTGGAGTTCCGGGACAGGGGGTTTGTACATTCAGTACTTC | CAWSSGTGGLYIQYF
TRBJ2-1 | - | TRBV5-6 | TGTGCCAGCAGCTGGGGAGGACCGTACAATGAGCAGTTCTTC | CASSWGGPYNEQFF
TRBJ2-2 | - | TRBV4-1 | TGCGCCAGCAGTCCAGGACAGCCTACCGGGGAGCTGTTTTTT | CASSPGQPTGELFF
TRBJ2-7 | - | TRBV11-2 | TGTGCCAGCAGCTTAGAGTTTAAAAACGAGCAGTACTTC | CASSLEFKNEQYF
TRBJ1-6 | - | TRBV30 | TGTGCCTGGAGAATTACGCGTTCACCCCTCCACTTT | CAWRITRSPLHF
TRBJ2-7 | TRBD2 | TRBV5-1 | TGCGCCAGCAGTCTCAGCGGGGGAACGGAGCAGTACTTC | CASSLSGGTEQYF